A single TCR beta chain is shown here with its context. CD8 cells regarded as naive lacked CD45RO, were positively chosen for CCR7, and omitted terminally differentiated effector memory CD45RA+ cells. Participating donors were healthy, HIV-negative adults free of recent acute infections or vaccinations. The entry originates in a study of shared clonotypes between healthy human individuals. The test was conducted at deep level. Here immunoSEQ multiplex PCR was the method, and the copy in TCRdb shows in-frame clones only, minus some. Found here are around 2,000,000 clones, approximately 94% of them singletons; the top ten hold about 1.5%. CDR1 and CDR2 from the germline V gene are MNHNS and SASEGT. The CDR3 length is 15 residues. J lost 3 bases, V lost 7 bases, and 6 bases had no gene match.

J is TRBJ2-7 and V is TRBV6-1, with TRBD2 matching 13 bases. Sequences were obtained from naive CD8+ T cells from PBMCs. The clonotype comes from a man aged 18 to 35 in good health. Some clones in this sample may be carry-over from other donors' samples. The CDR3, as DNA: TGTGCCAGCAAACAAGGACTAGCGGGGGACTACGAGCAGTACTTC. It yields the protein CASKQGLAGDYEQYF.